Sequencing of this T cell receptor beta chain was carried out in a study of CD4 T cells in relation to SARS-CoV-2 and coronaviruses. As for the study in general: The HLA restriction of the shared crossreactive spike epitopes was mapped.

Findings and limits, study-wide: Culture-expanded clones reflect memory recall rather than primary priming during culture.

The CDR3 sequence is 16 residues long. The germline CDR1 and CDR2 sequences are SEHNR and FQNEAQ (reference sequence). V gave up 5 bases and J gave up 0 bases; unmatched junction bases: 7. Concerning this clone: What it recognizes is unknown.

Generated by immunoSEQ multiplex PCR, the TCRdb table keeps only in-frame clones and is missing some. The sample shows 35,000 or so clones, about 86% of them seen only once. The clonotype was recovered from an adult with COVID-19. Sequenced sample: naive CD4+ T cells from PBMCs, cultured in vitro. As to subset: naive CD4+ T cells isolated by negative enrichment. The J gene is TRBJ2-5, the V gene TRBV7-9; TRBD2 matches 9 bases. CDR3 sequence (DNA): TGTGCCAGCAGCCCGGGGGCTAGCGGGAACCAAGAGACCCAGTACTTC. It encodes CASSPGASGNQETQYF.